The rows below give T cell receptor beta chains drawn from one sample of a study of cytotoxic CD8 clonotypes in ibrutinib-treated CLL. The method was immunoSEQ multiplex PCR; TCRdb's version includes in-frame clones alone and lacks a portion of them. The repertoire holds approximately 280,000 clones, 76% seen once, with about 5.3% in the top ten. The material sequenced was PBMCs, taken at disease progression, from a patient treated with ibrutinib. Receptors originate from a human donor with chronic lymphocytic leukemia. Both conserved end residues are part of each CDR3. Fields, in order: V gene, clone size, J gene, D gene, CDR3 protein, CDR3 DNA. A D gene is named only where the DNA matches it firmly. Some rows have no size entry. The others give once, few or many, or a class for an expanded clone.

v_call: TRBV15
clone_size: -
j_call: TRBJ1-2
d_call: TRBD1
cdr3_aa: CATSKTGVGYTF
cdr3_nt: TGTGCCACCAGCAAAACAGGGGTGGGCTACACCTTC

v_call: TRBV27
clone_size: few
j_call: TRBJ2-3
d_call: TRBD2
cdr3_aa: CASMVPSGSTDTQYF
cdr3_nt: TGTGCCAGCATGGTCCCTAGCGGGAGCACAGATACGCAGTATTTT

v_call: TRBV7-9
clone_size: -
j_call: TRBJ2-5
d_call: -
cdr3_aa: CASSLGGRAETQYF
cdr3_nt: TGTGCCAGCAGCTTGGGAGGCAGGGCAGAGACCCAGTACTTC

v_call: TRBV27
clone_size: once
j_call: TRBJ2-2
d_call: -
cdr3_aa: CASSSTNTGELFF
cdr3_nt: TGTGCCAGCAGTTCAACAAACACCGGGGAGCTGTTTTTT

v_call: TRBV29-1
clone_size: -
j_call: TRBJ2-5
d_call: -
cdr3_aa: CSVVGVTMGAQYF
cdr3_nt: TGCAGCGTTGTAGGGGTGACCATGGGGGCCCAGTACTTC

v_call: TRBV7-3
clone_size: -
j_call: TRBJ2-5
d_call: -
cdr3_aa: CASSLTSETQYF
cdr3_nt: TGTGCCAGCAGCTTAACTTCCGAGACCCAGTACTTC

v_call: TRBV27
clone_size: -
j_call: TRBJ2-7
d_call: -
cdr3_aa: CASSQGFLYEQYF
cdr3_nt: TGTGCCAGCTCTCAGGGGTTCCTCTACGAGCAGTACTTC

v_call: TRBV27
clone_size: -
j_call: TRBJ1-6
d_call: TRBD1
cdr3_aa: CASSYRDRGSPLHF
cdr3_nt: TGTGCCAGCAGTTACCGGGACAGGGGTTCACCCCTCCACTTT

v_call: TRBV7-9
clone_size: -
j_call: TRBJ2-5
d_call: -
cdr3_aa: CASSSLEVQETQYF
cdr3_nt: TGTGCCAGCAGCTCCCTTGAGGTCCAAGAGACCCAGTACTTC

v_call: TRBV4-1
clone_size: -
j_call: TRBJ2-7
d_call: TRBD1
cdr3_aa: CASSLITGGTPYEQYF
cdr3_nt: TGCGCCAGCAGCCTAATTACAGGGGGCACCCCCTACGAGCAGTACTTC

v_call: TRBV5-1
clone_size: -
j_call: TRBJ1-2
d_call: TRBD1
cdr3_aa: CASSLEGTVGYTF
cdr3_nt: TGCGCCAGCAGCTTGGAGGGGACAGTTGGCTACACCTTC

v_call: TRBV18
clone_size: -
j_call: TRBJ2-5
d_call: TRBD1
cdr3_aa: CASTDRVETQYF
cdr3_nt: TGTGCCAGCACAGACAGGGTGGAGACCCAGTACTTC

v_call: TRBV6-5
clone_size: few
j_call: TRBJ2-7
d_call: TRBD1
cdr3_aa: CASSPRDSRYEQYF
cdr3_nt: TGTGCCAGCAGTCCGAGGGACAGCCGATACGAGCAGTACTTC

v_call: TRBV12-5
clone_size: few
j_call: TRBJ2-3
d_call: TRBD2
cdr3_aa: CASGLVRRAGAADTQYF
cdr3_nt: TGTGCTAGTGGTTTGGTACGCCGAGCGGGAGCTGCAGATACGCAGTATTTT

v_call: TRBV10-1
clone_size: -
j_call: TRBJ2-1
d_call: -
cdr3_aa: CASSEPTLSSYNEQFF
cdr3_nt: TGCGCCAGCAGTGAGCCTACCCTAAGCTCCTACAATGAGCAGTTCTTC

v_call: TRBV15
clone_size: -
j_call: TRBJ2-7
d_call: -
cdr3_aa: CATSRDRGINYEQYF
cdr3_nt: TGTGCCACCAGCAGAGATAGGGGAATTAACTACGAGCAGTACTTC

v_call: TRBV5-5
clone_size: few
j_call: TRBJ1-4
d_call: TRBD1
cdr3_aa: CASSLQGVYEKLFF
cdr3_nt: TGTGCCAGCAGCTTACAGGGGGTATACGAAAAACTGTTTTTT

v_call: TRBV13
clone_size: -
j_call: TRBJ2-7
d_call: -
cdr3_aa: CASSPLKGDPYEQYF
cdr3_nt: TGTGCCAGCAGCCCGCTAAAGGGGGATCCCTACGAGCAGTACTTC

v_call: TRBV5-1
clone_size: -
j_call: TRBJ2-3
d_call: -
cdr3_aa: CASSLVTRDTQYF
cdr3_nt: TGCGCCAGCAGCTTGGTGACCCGAGATACGCAGTATTTT

v_call: TRBV18
clone_size: few
j_call: TRBJ2-1
d_call: TRBD1
cdr3_aa: CASSLSGQGYNEQFF
cdr3_nt: TGTGCCAGCTCTCTGTCGGGACAGGGGTACAATGAGCAGTTCTTC

v_call: TRBV2
clone_size: -
j_call: TRBJ1-2
d_call: TRBD1
cdr3_aa: CASKGQGESYGYTF
cdr3_nt: TGTGCCAGCAAAGGACAGGGGGAGAGCTATGGCTACACCTTC

v_call: TRBV5-1
clone_size: -
j_call: TRBJ2-2
d_call: -
cdr3_aa: CASEPANTGELFF
cdr3_nt: TGCGCCAGCGAACCGGCGAACACCGGGGAGCTGTTTTTT

v_call: TRBV28
clone_size: -
j_call: TRBJ2-2
d_call: -
cdr3_aa: CASSSRTPGTGELFF
cdr3_nt: TGTGCCAGCAGTTCAAGGACCCCCGGAACCGGGGAGCTGTTTTTT

v_call: TRBV12-5
clone_size: -
j_call: TRBJ2-5
d_call: -
cdr3_aa: CASGLERGWTQYF
cdr3_nt: TGTGCTAGTGGTTTGGAACGCGGGTGGACCCAGTACTTC

v_call: TRBV18
clone_size: -
j_call: TRBJ2-5
d_call: TRBD2
cdr3_aa: CASSLQGLALTETQYF
cdr3_nt: TGTGCCAGCTCACTTCAGGGACTAGCCCTTACTGAGACCCAGTACTTC